This T cell receptor (beta chain) is drawn from a study of blood T cell repertoires in COVID-19 (TCRdb year 2020). Broadly, across the study: Samples from collaborators originated in the United States, Italy and Spain and spanned both the acute and convalescent phases of COVID-19. The material from the prospective study consisted of cDNA or gDNA derived from T cells, B-cell-depleted T cells, or PBMCs. Subjects who had been exposed to COVID-19, were actively infected with it, or had recovered from it provided the deeply sampled blood TCRbeta repertoires that made up the dataset. The repertoires were made available in a free public database intended to serve as a resource for research on the immune response to SARS-CoV-2. The samples were drawn from the first 160 participants of the ongoing ImmuneRACE study and from 950 to 1,500 subjects provided by 6 global collaborators. Nearly every sample came with metadata listing a de-identified subject ID, COVID-19 status, age in years and sex. Where available, HLA class I and class II types were obtained from metadata supplied by the sample provider rather than from assay-based typing. The study at large found these results: The amount of clinical and demographic metadata varied by source and participant and was provided uncurated.

The immunoSEQ Assay, a bias-controlled multiplex PCR, was used to amplify TCRbeta CDR3 regions from genomic DNA. The published analysis was carried out like this. Nucleated cell counts per sample were estimated from amplification of reference gene primers within the assay. To quantify the absolute abundance of each unique TCRbeta CDR3 rearrangement, sequence reads were collapsed and filtered. For each sample, productive Simpson clonality was calculated as the square root of Simpson's diversity index across productive rearrangements. Drawn from immuneACCESS, this table holds only the in-frame rearrangements with V and J called that TCRdb kept. Clones are partly lost; checked studies trace under half to an unresolved V gene and leave the rest unexplained. V and J calls plus clone size are reproduced from that table; the DNA served to infer D and trimming. Present in this sample are more than 400,000 clones, about nine tenths of which were seen just once. The ten largest make up around 0.64% of the sample.

Regarding this clone: No antigen is known for it. Nothing much larger sits one base from this clone, and base qualities are not available.

In the prospective study, participants were about 18 to 89 years old, resided in fewer than 25 geographic areas of the United States, and were enrolled through a virtual design. In the prospective study, participants were assigned to cohorts based on the clinical history participants reported in a screening survey and a study questionnaire. ImmuneRACE Cohort 3 recovered participants were defined by two consecutive negative NP/OP PCR tests, healthcare professional clearance, or symptom resolution. In the prospective study, whole blood, serum and a nasopharyngeal or oropharyngeal swab were collected from each participant by mobile phlebotomists. Additional blood draws and questionnaires over an approximately 2-month period could optionally be provided by prospective study participants. Blood samples from the prospective study were shipped frozen or at room temperature prior to DNA extraction. The germline V gene specifies SGHVS as CDR1 and FQNEAQ as CDR2. The trim is 3 bases for V and 0 bases for J, with a gap of 6 bases between the germline ends. Inclusive of the bounding cysteine and phenylalanine, the CDR3 is 14 residues long. The CDR3 DNA has 42 bases and is translated from base 1.

The V gene is TRBV7-8 and the J gene is TRBJ1-3, with the D gene not confidently named. This receptor was identified in a young woman who had recovered from COVID-19. Sequenced: PBMCs or T cells enriched from blood (not recorded which). The CDR3 region reads CASSFSPSGNTIYF. The sequenced DNA: TGTGCCAGCAGCTTCAGTCCCTCTGGAAACACCATATATTTT.